The 18 T cell receptor beta chains given below trace back to one sample, sequenced in a study of blood T cell repertoires in COVID-19. Only in-frame clones appear in the TCRdb table, and some are missing; sequencing was by immunoSEQ multiplex PCR. The sample consists of 300,000 to 400,000 clones, roughly 90% of them appearing once. Input material: peripheral blood. The receptors shown here come from a woman aged 45-59 years with active or convalescent COVID-19.

V and J are TRBV11-3 and TRBJ2-3, with TRBD2 as a possible D gene (5 bases). Trimming shortened V by 0 bases and J by 4 bases, and 8 bases separated the two germline ends. Germline V lookup: CDR1 SGHNT, CDR2 YENEEA. The CDR3 is 14 residues long. In nucleotides, the CDR3 is TGTGCCAGCAGCTTAGAGAGGGCCGCAGATACGCAGTATTTT. This gives the protein CASSLERAADTQYF.

The rearrangement links TRBV30 to TRBJ1-2, with 9 bases matching TRBD1. The V gene end was trimmed by 0 bases and the J gene end by 6 bases; junction bases not matched to a gene: 2. The CDR3 consists of 13 residues. Germline V gene sequence: CDR1 GTSNPN, CDR2 SVGIG (reference sequence). The CDR3 is CAWSVRTGDGYTF. For the CDR3, the DNA is TGTGCCTGGAGTGTACGGACAGGGGATGGCTACACCTTC.

The chain recombines TRBV6-5 with TRBJ2-5, with 7 nucleotides matching TRBD1. Unmatched junction bases numbered 6, after V lost 0 bases and J lost 2 bases. CDR1 is MNHEY, CDR2 SVGAGI, per germline. The CDR3 extends over 16 amino acids. This CDR3 is CASSYSTGIGQETQYF. CDR3 nucleotide sequence: TGTGCCAGCAGTTACTCGACAGGGATTGGGCAAGAGACCCAGTACTTC.

CDR3 in amino acids: CASSEGRDLNNEQFF. In nucleotides, the CDR3 is TGTGCCAGCAGTGAAGGGAGGGACCTAAACAATGAGCAGTTCTTC. V gene TRBV2 combines with J gene TRBJ2-1; tentative D call: TRBD2 (6 bases). CDR1 is SNHLY and CDR2 is FYNNEI in the germline V gene. The CDR3 length is 15 residues. Trimming pared 1 base from V and 5 bases from J, leaving 12 bases between.

The chain is built from TRBV11-3 and TRBJ2-1, with a tentative D call TRBD2 (5 bases). Germline CDR1 SGHNT, CDR2 YENEEA. CDR3 length: 13 amino acids. V gave up 1 base and J gave up 6 bases, with 7 bases separating them. The CDR3: CASSLAGGNEQFF. The CDR3 coding sequence is TGTGCCAGCAGCTTAGCCGGAGGCAATGAGCAGTTCTTC.

The chain couples TRBV27 to TRBJ2-2, with D possibly matching TRBD2 (5 bases). Looked up from germline, CDR1 is MNHEY and CDR2 is SMNVEV (reference sequence). The CDR3 length is 13 residues. V lost 3 bases, J lost 6 bases, and 8 bases lay in between. CDR3 sequence (DNA): TGTGCCAGCAGTTTTACTAGTCCCGGGGAGCTGTTTTTT. Its translation: CASSFTSPGELFF.

The J gene is TRBJ1-1, the V gene TRBV14; maybe TRBD1 (6 bases). The CDR3 has 17 amino acids. CDR1 and CDR2 from the germline V gene are SGHDN and FVKESK. V was pared by 2 bases and J by 2 bases, with 18 bases between. The DNA of the CDR3 is TGTGCCAGCAGCCAACTCGGACAGACTTTTTTAAACACTGAAGCTTTCTTT. Residues: CASSQLGQTFLNTEAFF.

This chain links TRBV18 with TRBJ1-1, with TRBD1 matching 8 bases. The germline gives CDR1 KGHSH, CDR2 LQKENI. Unmatched junction bases numbered 8, after V lost 0 bases and J lost 8 bases. The CDR3 length is 15 residues. This CDR3 is CASSPPVAGGLEAFF. In DNA form, the CDR3 reads TGTGCCAGCTCACCACCTGTAGCAGGGGGCCTCGAAGCTTTCTTT.

V and J are TRBV3-1 (or the pseudogene TRBV3-2) and TRBJ2-7, with a weak D call TRBD2 (6 bases). Germline CDR1 reads LGHDT; CDR2 reads YNNKEL (reference sequence). CDR3 size: 14 residues. Between the trimmed V and J ends, which lost 3 bases and 2 bases, there was a span of 11 bases. CDR3 nucleotide sequence: TGTGCCAGCAGCCAGGGGACTTCTACCTACGAGCAGTACTTC. It yields the protein CASSQGTSTYEQYF.

This clone was detected only once. V and J are TRBV7-2 and TRBJ1-6; the D is unclear. The germline V and J ends were trimmed by 0 bases and 10 bases, with 10 bases remaining between them. From germline, CDR1 is SGHTA and CDR2 FQGNSA. The CDR3 totals 14 residues. CDR3 in DNA: TGTGCCAGCAGCTTAGCTGAGGCAGAATCACCCCTCCACTTT. Translation gives CASSLAEAESPLHF.

The chain carries TRBV11-3 and TRBJ2-3; 13 nucleotides align to TRBD2. The CDR3 sequence is 18 residues long. Trimming cost V 1 base and J 4 bases; bases outside gene matches: 8. Germline CDR1 reads SGHNT; CDR2 reads YENEEA. The CDR3 sequence is CASSLGVMGLAGPDTQYF. Here the CDR3 DNA reads TGTGCCAGCAGCTTAGGGGTGATGGGACTAGCGGGACCAGATACGCAGTATTTT. Full variable domain (rest looked up from reference TRBV11-3 and TRBJ2-3): EAGVVQSPRYKIIEKKQPVAFWCNPISGHNTLYWYLQNLGQGPELLIRYENEEAVDDSQLPKDRFSAERLKGVDSTLKIQPAELGDSAVYLCASSLGVMGLAGPDTQYFGPGTRLTVL.

This clone has more than one count but fewer than ten. The chain recombines TRBV7-6 with TRBJ2-2; TRBD2 agrees at 10 bases. The CDR3 has 16 residues. Trimming cost V 5 bases and J 2 bases; bases outside gene matches: 5. Germline CDR1 is SGHVS and CDR2 is FNYEAQ. CDR3 sequence reads: CASSPLAGPNTGELFF. Here the CDR3 DNA reads TGTGCCAGCAGCCCACTAGCGGGACCCAACACCGGGGAGCTGTTTTTT. The complete variable domain, with remaining parts taken from reference TRBV7-6 and TRBJ2-2, reads GAGVSQSPRYKVTKRGQDVALRCDPISGHVSLYWYRQALGQGPEFLTYFNYEAQQDKSGLPNDRFSAERPEGSISTLTIQRTEQRDSAMYRCASSPLAGPNTGELFFGEGSRLTVL.

The chain has TRBV9 and TRBJ1-1; no definite D call. Germline V gene data show CDR1 as SGDLS and CDR2 as YYNGEE. V gave up 4 bases and J gave up 0 bases, with 7 bases separating them. The CDR3 has 13 amino acids. For the CDR3, the DNA is TGTGCCAGCAGCAGGAGCATGAACACTGAAGCTTTCTTT. This gives the protein CASSRSMNTEAFF.

This clone was recorded a few times. The chain joins TRBV4-2 to TRBJ2-2; 11 nucleotides line up with TRBD1. V was clipped by 4 bases and J by 5 bases; unmatched bases: 3. Germline CDR1 reads LGHNA; CDR2 reads YNFKEQ. This CDR3 has 15 amino acids. CDR3 residues: CASSPRDRGTGELFF. DNA for the CDR3: TGTGCCAGCAGCCCCCGGGACAGGGGGACCGGGGAGCTGTTTTTT.

The rearrangement links TRBV12-3 or TRBV12-4 to TRBJ1-1, with 7 bases aligning to TRBD1. After removal of 2 bases from V and 7 bases from J, the junction contained 4 bases not matched to a gene. The CDR3 length is 13 residues. The CDR3 DNA follows: TGTGCCAGCAGTTTAAGACAGGGTCTTGAAGCTTTCTTT. Its translation: CASSLRQGLEAFF.

The V gene is TRBV20-1, the J gene TRBJ2-1; no firm D call. Trimming cost V 3 bases and J 0 bases, with 18 bases left between them. This CDR3 contains 17 residues. CDR1 and CDR2 from the germline V gene are DFQATT and SNEGSKA (reference sequence). The CDR3 bases are TGCAGTGCTAGTGATGCAGATTTGCGGAGCTCCTACAATGAGCAGTTCTTC. Encoded protein: CSASDADLRSSYNEQFF.

The gene calls are TRBV12-3 or TRBV12-4 and TRBJ1-1; no firm D call. V shed 4 bases and J shed 1 base, with 7 bases lying between them. The CDR3 totals 13 residues. In DNA form, the CDR3 reads TGTGCCAGCAGTTGGCGGCGGAACACTGAAGCTTTCTTT. Its protein product is CASSWRRNTEAFF.

V gene TRBV4-3 combines with J gene TRBJ2-1, with 9 bases aligning to TRBD1. Germline V gene lookup returns CDR1 LGHNA and CDR2 YSLEER. This CDR3 contains 15 residues. The V segment lost 1 base and the J segment 7 bases; nucleotides outside the gene matches: 5. The CDR3 sequence is CASSQGDRVWNEQFF. CDR3 DNA: TGCGCCAGCAGCCAAGGGGACAGGGTATGGAATGAGCAGTTCTTC.